Below are 22 T cell receptor beta chains sequenced from a single sample in a study of T cell responses to AZD1222 COVID-19 vaccine. Only in-frame clones appear in the TCRdb table, and some are missing; sequencing was by immunoSEQ multiplex PCR. The profile shows more than 100,000 clones, 80% to 90% of them singletons. The starting material was peripheral blood, obtained on day 0 of AZD1222 vaccination. These receptors were taken from an adult in good health.

This clone was seen a handful of times. V and J are TRBV5-1 and TRBJ1-2; TRBD1 matches 10 bases. The ends lost 4 bases at V and 4 bases at J; junction bases unmatched: 7. There are 15 residues in the CDR3. From germline, CDR1 is SGHRS and CDR2 YFSETQ. The CDR3 DNA reads TGCGCCAGCAGCCCCCGGACAGGGGGGAGCTATGGCTACACCTTC. Amino acid sequence: CASSPRTGGSYGYTF.

V usage is TRBV7-9 and J usage is TRBJ1-5; possible D gene TRBD1, 6 bases. Looked up from germline, CDR1 is SEHNR and CDR2 is FQNEAQ (reference sequence). The CDR3 runs to 14 residues. V lost 0 bases to trimming and J lost 8 bases, with 11 bases between them. CDR3 sequence: CASSLARGGEPQHF. The CDR3 DNA sequence: TGTGCCAGCAGCTTAGCGAGGGGGGGAGAGCCCCAGCATTTT.

This sequence joins TRBV9 and TRBJ2-7; D may correspond to TRBD1 or TRBD2 (5 bases each). The CDR3 is 13 amino acids. CDR1 and CDR2 (germline): SGDLS, YYNGEE. Trimming cost V 4 bases and J 1 base, with 9 bases left between them. The chain's CDR3 is CASSPGSSYEQYF. The DNA for the CDR3 is TGTGCCAGCAGCCCAGGGAGTTCCTACGAGCAGTACTTC.

The chain joins TRBV11-3 to TRBJ1-5; D is perhaps TRBD1 (5 bases). Trimming cost V 2 bases and J 9 bases, with 14 bases left between them. Germline CDR1 reads SGHNT; CDR2 reads YENEEA. The CDR3 length is 14 residues. The CDR3 sequence: CASSLWGVGAPQHF. CDR3 coding DNA: TGTGCCAGCAGCTTATGGGGGGTTGGGGCGCCCCAGCATTTT.

The chain employs TRBV6-2 or TRBV6-3 and TRBJ2-5, with TRBD2 matching 9 bases. V was pared by 7 bases and J by 3 bases, with 9 bases of the junction left unmatched. Germline V lookup: CDR1 MNHEY, CDR2 SVGEGT. The CDR3 runs to 15 residues. As DNA, the CDR3 is TGTGCCAGCACCCCCGGTCTAGCGGGGAAAGAGACCCAGTACTTC. This gives the protein CASTPGLAGKETQYF.

This clone was observed a few times. The CDR3 DNA reads as TGCGCCAGCAGCCATTCCGGGAAGCACCCAGGAAATGAGCAGTTCTTC. It is translated as CASSHSGKHPGNEQFF. The chain carries TRBV4-1 and TRBJ2-1; D might be TRBD2 (5 bases). V lost 3 bases, J lost 7 bases, and 19 bases lay in between. The CDR3 has 16 amino acids. CDR1 is MGHRA and CDR2 is YSYEKL in the germline V gene.

This chain joins TRBV3-1 (or the pseudogene TRBV3-2) and TRBJ2-3; D remains ambiguous. The V and J ends lost 0 bases and 4 bases respectively, with 8 bases between them. Germline assignment: CDR1 LGHDT and CDR2 YNNKEL (reference sequence). The CDR3 consists of 14 residues. The CDR3 DNA reads TGTGCCAGCAGCCAAGAATCTTGGCCAGATACGCAGTATTTT. It encodes CASSQESWPDTQYF.

The chain uses TRBV19 and TRBJ2-5, with D tentatively TRBD1 or TRBD2 (5 bases each). V shed 5 bases and J shed 5 bases, with 15 bases lying between them. The germline V gene has CDR1 LNHDA and CDR2 SQIVND (reference sequence). The CDR3 is made up of 14 amino acids. The CDR3 DNA reads TGTGCCAGTAGTCCCCTACGGTGGGGGGAGACCCAGTACTTC. Protein product: CASSPLRWGETQYF.

The chain links TRBV7-3 to TRBJ2-2, with a weak D call TRBD1 (6 bases). The CDR3 runs 15 residues. CDR1 is SGHTA, CDR2 FQGTGA, per germline. V lost 2 bases to trimming and J lost 4 bases, with 11 bases between them. CDR3 in amino acids: CASSLHQGSTGELFF. The CDR3 nucleotides are TGTGCCAGCAGCTTACACCAGGGGAGCACCGGGGAGCTGTTTTTT. The full variable domain, completed using reference TRBV7-3 and TRBJ2-2, is GAGVSQTPSNKVTEKGKYVELRCDPISGHTALYWYRQSLGQGPEFLIYFQGTGAADDSGLPNDRFFAVRPEGSVSTLKIQRTERGDSAVYLCASSLHQGSTGELFFGEGSRLTVL.

This clone has just one count. The CDR3 coding sequence is TGTGCCAGCAGTGGGATTGGGGGGTCGGGGGCTGAAGCTTTCTTT. This gives the protein CASSGIGGSGAEAFF. V and J are TRBV2 and TRBJ1-1; tentatively, D is TRBD1 (5 bases). Germline assignment: CDR1 SNHLY and CDR2 FYNNEI. Deletions cut 4 bases from V and 6 bases from J, with 18 bases between. This CDR3 spans 15 amino acids.

The V and J genes are TRBV7-8 and TRBJ2-7; D could derive from TRBD1 or TRBD2 (5 bases each). V was pared by 0 bases and J by 7 bases, with 7 bases between. Looked up from germline, CDR1 is SGHVS and CDR2 is FQNEAQ. This CDR3 comprises 12 residues. CDR3 in DNA: TGTGCCAGCAGCTTAGCGGGGGTGGAGCAGTACTTC. It is translated as CASSLAGVEQYF. Based on the CDR3 plus reference TRBV7-8 and TRBJ2-7, the full variable domain is GAGVSQSPRYKVAKRGQDVALRCDPISGHVSLFWYQQALGQGPEFLTYFQNEAQLDKSGLPSDRFFAERPEGSVSTLKIQRTQQEDSAVYLCASSLAGVEQYFGPGTRLTVT.

This clone occurred once. The rearrangement uses TRBV19 and TRBJ1-5; a weak D match, TRBD1 (5 bases). The CDR3 is made up of 16 amino acids. CDR1 and CDR2 from the germline V gene are LNHDA and SQIVND (reference sequence). The germline V and J ends were trimmed by 6 bases and 2 bases, with 17 bases remaining between them. CDR3 sequence reads: CASSKYEGLGNQPQHF. The CDR3 nucleotides are TGTGCCAGTAGCAAATATGAGGGGTTGGGCAATCAGCCCCAGCATTTT.

The gene calls are TRBV20-1 and TRBJ2-4; 7 bases align to TRBD1. The CDR3 loop spans 12 amino acids. The trim removed 3 bases at V and 7 bases at J, leaving 3 bases unmatched. Germline values: CDR1 DFQATT, CDR2 SNEGSKA (reference sequence). The CDR3 DNA reads TGCAGTGCTAGTGAGACAGGGAACATTCAGTACTTC. This encodes CSASETGNIQYF.

This chain uses TRBV6-2 or TRBV6-3 with TRBJ2-7, with D perhaps given as TRBD1 or TRBD2 (6 bases each). The V end was cut by 2 bases, the J end by 2 bases, with 13 bases between. Germline lookup yields CDR1 MNHEY and CDR2 SVGEGT. This CDR3 is built from 15 residues. CDR3: CASSYPGGRPYEQYF. The CDR3 bases are TGTGCCAGCAGTTACCCCGGGGGCAGGCCCTACGAGCAGTACTTC.

The chain links TRBV4-1 to TRBJ1-1; no clear D. Trimming removed 4 bases at V and 4 bases at J, with 10 bases between. The germline CDR1 and CDR2 sequences are MGHRA and YSYEKL. This CDR3 is 13 amino acids long. In DNA form, the CDR3 reads TGCGCCAGCAGCCCGCCCCGGGGCACTGAAGCTTTCTTT. Its translation: CASSPPRGTEAFF.

The chain couples TRBV6-5 to TRBJ1-3; D uncertain. The CDR3 loop spans 15 amino acids. With 4 bases removed from V and 3 bases from J, the gap between germline ends came to 13 bases. Germline assignment: CDR1 MNHEY and CDR2 SVGAGI. The CDR3 region has the DNA TGTGCCAGCAGTTTCCAGGTCGATCTTGGAAACACCATATATTTT. Its protein product is CASSFQVDLGNTIYF.

This clone was found once. The gene calls are TRBV5-1 and TRBJ2-5; D gene uncertain. In germline, CDR1 is SGHRS, CDR2 YFSETQ. V dropped 4 bases and J dropped 12 bases, with 19 bases sitting between them. The length of the CDR3 is 13 residues. The DNA for the CDR3 is TGCGCCAGCAGCCCCTCGTCCGAGGCGGCAAAGTACTTC. This sequence encodes CASSPSSEAAKYF. The complete variable domain, with remaining parts taken from reference TRBV5-1 and TRBJ2-5, reads KAGVTQTPRYLIKTRGQQVTLSCSPISGHRSVSWYQQTPGQGLQFLFEYFSETQRNKGNFPGRFSGRQFSNSRSEMNVSTLELGDSALYLCASSPSSEAAKYFGPGTRLLVL.

The chain recombines TRBV4-2 with TRBJ1-1; D call uncertain. V lost 2 bases, J lost 6 bases, and 16 bases lay in between. CDR1 and CDR2 from the germline V gene are LGHNA and YNFKEQ. The CDR3 sequence is 15 residues long. CDR3 in amino acids: CASSQPRHEGAEAFF. CDR3 nucleotide sequence: TGTGCCAGCAGCCAACCTCGACACGAAGGCGCTGAAGCTTTCTTT.

The chain joins TRBV4-3 to TRBJ2-5; TRBD2 matches 10 bases. In germline, CDR1 is LGHNA, CDR2 YSLEER. CDR3 length: 16 residues. V lost 0 bases to trimming and J lost 3 bases; unmatched junction nucleotides: 4. This chain's CDR3 is CASSQDLLAGEETQYF. CDR3 nucleotides: TGCGCCAGCAGCCAAGATCTCCTAGCGGGAGAAGAGACCCAGTACTTC.

The J gene is TRBJ2-7, the V gene TRBV4-1; tentative D call: TRBD1 (6 bases). The CDR3 covers 13 residues. Per the germline V gene, CDR1 is MGHRA and CDR2 is YSYEKL. Trimming removed 4 bases from V and 1 base from J, with 8 bases in between. CDR3 in DNA: TGCGCCAGCAGCCCTGGACAGTCCTACGAGCAGTACTTC. It is translated as CASSPGQSYEQYF.

The chain recombines TRBV4-3 with TRBJ1-2, with 7 bases fitting TRBD1. This CDR3 has 15 amino acids. The ends lost 3 bases at V and 5 bases at J; junction bases unmatched: 9. Germline loops: CDR1 LGHNA, CDR2 YSLEER. For the CDR3, the DNA is TGCGCCAGCAGCCAGGGGAGAGGGGACAGTTATGGCTACACCTTC. It specifies CASSQGRGDSYGYTF.

The chain employs TRBV3-1 (or the pseudogene TRBV3-2) and TRBJ1-2, with D hard to call. Germline CDR1 LGHDT, CDR2 YNNKEL (reference sequence). The V end lost 4 bases, the J end lost 8 bases, and 14 bases lay between the germline ends. The CDR3 loop spans 13 amino acids. This CDR3 reads CASSPRRKRGYTF. CDR3 coding DNA: TGTGCCAGCAGCCCAAGAAGGAAGAGGGGCTACACCTTC.